Shown below are 18 T cell receptor beta chains from a single sample sequenced in a study of blood T cell repertoires in COVID-19. Only in-frame clones appear in the TCRdb table, and some are missing; sequencing was by immunoSEQ multiplex PCR. The table shows about 59,000 clones, with 73% occurring only once. The sample consisted of peripheral blood. The receptors come from a woman aged 70 to 79 with acute or convalescent COVID-19.

The CDR3 protein is CASSLSGSGLMRTQHF. Here the CDR3 DNA reads TGTGCCAGCAGTTTATCTGGGTCAGGGCTTATGAGGACCCAGCATTTT. This chain uses TRBV28 with TRBJ1-5; D might be TRBD1 (5 bases). CDR1 is MDHEN, CDR2 SYDVKM, per germline. The CDR3 covers 16 residues. V was shortened by 1 base and J by 11 bases, with 21 bases between the two germline ends.

The chain employs TRBV6-5 and TRBJ1-6, with 7 positions matching TRBD1. The CDR3 has 14 residues. The germline CDR1 and CDR2 sequences are MNHEY and SVGAGI. V lost 2 bases to trimming and J lost 7 bases; unmatched junction nucleotides: 2. The CDR3 sequence is CASSYGRGNSPLHF. The CDR3 nucleotides are TGTGCCAGCAGTTACGGCAGGGGGAATTCACCCCTCCACTTT.

This chain connects TRBV5-1 to TRBJ1-1; no reliable D call. Germline V CDR1 and CDR2: SGHRS, YFSETQ. The CDR3 is 13 residues long. V shed 2 bases and J shed 1 base, with 6 bases lying between them. The CDR3 sequence: CASSLQENTEAFF. Written as DNA, the CDR3 is TGCGCCAGCAGCTTACAAGAGAACACTGAAGCTTTCTTT.

This clone was seen a single time. The chain has TRBV5-1 and TRBJ2-3, with TRBD1 identical over 8 bases. The length of the CDR3 is 17 residues. Trimming cost V 4 bases and J 1 base; bases outside gene matches: 11. Germline-derived CDR1 and CDR2 are SGHRS and YFSETQ. CDR3 nucleotide sequence: TGCGCCAGCAGCAGGGAACGGACAGGGTATGGCACAGATACGCAGTATTTT. It specifies CASSRERTGYGTDTQYF.

This rearrangement joins TRBV27 to TRBJ2-2; no definite D call. Trimming pared 6 bases from V and 5 bases from J, leaving 10 bases between. The CDR3 is made up of 13 amino acids. Germline loops: CDR1 MNHEY, CDR2 SMNVEV (reference sequence). The CDR3 coding sequence is TGTGCCAGCAGCCCCATAGCAACCGGGGAGCTGTTTTTT. Protein product: CASSPIATGELFF.

This clone has just a few counts. The chain employs TRBV19 and TRBJ2-2, with D possibly TRBD1 on 6 matching bases. Trimming took off 9 bases at V and 6 bases at J, with 14 bases between the two ends. The CDR3 has 13 residues. Per the germline V gene, CDR1 is LNHDA and CDR2 is SQIVND (reference sequence). CDR3 DNA: TGTGCCAGCTCGGGACATCCCTCCGGGGAGCTGTTTTTT. Its translation: CASSGHPSGELFF. Full variable domain (outside the CDR3, taken from reference TRBV19 and TRBJ2-2): DGGITQSPKYLFRKEGQNVTLSCEQNLNHDAMYWYRQDPGQGLRLIYYSQIVNDFQKGDIAEGYSVSREKKESFPLTVTSAQKNPTAFYLCASSGHPSGELFFGEGSRLTVL.

The chain carries TRBV7-2 and TRBJ2-7; 9 positions match TRBD2. Germline CDR1 reads SGHTA; CDR2 reads FQGNSA. CDR3 length: 15 amino acids. J lost 2 bases, V lost 3 bases, and 5 bases had no gene match. The CDR3 sequence: CASSFQAGGAYEQYV. The CDR3 DNA reads TGTGCCAGCAGCTTTCAAGCGGGGGGCGCCTACGAGCAGTACGTC.

The chain links TRBV2 to TRBJ2-5, with 11 bases fitting TRBD1. J lost 3 bases, V lost 6 bases, and 9 bases had no gene match. This CDR3 comprises 16 residues. Germline-derived CDR1 and CDR2 are SNHLY and FYNNEI. The CDR3 region is CASRAVDRGRKETQYF. In nucleotides, the CDR3 is TGTGCCAGCAGGGCGGTGGACAGGGGGCGGAAAGAGACCCAGTACTTC.

The V gene is TRBV7-2, the J gene TRBJ2-5, with D possibly matching TRBD2 (5 bases). Between the trimmed V and J ends, which lost 5 bases and 9 bases, there was a span of 10 bases. CDR3 size: 11 residues. Germline-derived CDR1 and CDR2 are SGHTA and FQGNSA. CDR3 region: CASSPSGAQYF. The DNA of the CDR3 is TGTGCCAGCAGCCCCTCCGGGGCCCAGTACTTC. Using reference TRBV7-2 and TRBJ2-5 for the parts outside the CDR3, the full variable domain is GAGVSQSPSNKVTEKGKDVELRCDPISGHTALYWYRQSLGQGLEFLIYFQGNSAPDKSGLPSDRFSAERTGGSVSTLTIQRTQQEDSAVYLCASSPSGAQYFGPGTRLLVL.

The CDR3, as DNA: TGTGCCAGCAGCTCTCCGGGACAGGGGAATGGCTACACCTTC. This sequence encodes CASSSPGQGNGYTF. This chain joins TRBV11-2 and TRBJ1-2; the match to TRBD1 covers 10 bases. CDR1 SGHAT and CDR2 FQNNGV come from the germline V gene. Unmatched junction bases numbered 5, after V lost 4 bases and J lost 6 bases. CDR3 length: 14 amino acids. The variable domain in full, with the rest retrieved from reference TRBV11-2 and TRBJ1-2, is EAGVAQSPRYKIIEKRQSVAFWCNPISGHATLYWYQQILGQGPKLLIQFQNNGVVDDSQLPKDRFSAERLKGVDSTLKIQPAKLEDSAVYLCASSSPGQGNGYTFGSGTRLTVV.

The chain has TRBV30 and TRBJ1-6, with 8 bases that match TRBD1. The CDR3 totals 12 residues. The junction had 3 bases not matched to a gene; V was cut back by 0 bases and J by 14 bases. Germline V gives CDR1 GTSNPN, CDR2 SVGIG (reference sequence). The CDR3 sequence is CAWSVLQGALHF. In nucleotides, the CDR3 is TGTGCCTGGAGTGTCTTACAGGGGGCCCTCCACTTT.

The chain joins TRBV5-1 to TRBJ1-4; TRBD1 is a possible D gene (5 bases). The V end was cut by 2 bases, the J end by 1 base, with 9 bases between. Germline lookup yields CDR1 SGHRS and CDR2 YFSETQ. The CDR3 extends over 15 amino acids. This CDR3 is CASSFFGGTNEKLFF. The CDR3 DNA sequence: TGCGCCAGCAGCTTTTTCGGGGGAACTAATGAAAAACTGTTTTTT.

The chain joins TRBV19 to TRBJ1-1; D not certain. Germline-derived CDR1 and CDR2 are LNHDA and SQIVND (reference sequence). The ends were cut back, 6 bases at V and 0 bases at J, with 14 bases in the middle. The CDR3 extends over 15 amino acids. The CDR3 bases are TGTGCCAGTAGCTTTGGAGGGAACCTGAACACTGAAGCTTTCTTT. Encoded protein: CASSFGGNLNTEAFF.

CDR3 sequence reads: CASRPSATGAGGWYF. The DNA for the CDR3 is TGCGCCAGCAGGCCGAGTGCGACAGGGGCGGGAGGGTGGTACTTC. The chain couples TRBV5-1 to TRBJ2-7; possibly TRBD2 for D (9 bases). From germline, CDR1 is SGHRS and CDR2 YFSETQ. V lost 5 bases and J 12 bases, leaving 27 bases between the germline ends. The CDR3 runs 15 residues.

V gene TRBV15 combines with J gene TRBJ1-1; 10 positions match TRBD1. V was clipped by 0 bases and J by 5 bases; unmatched bases: 9. Germline V gene sequence: CDR1 LNHNV, CDR2 YYDKDF (reference sequence). This CDR3 comprises 17 residues. The CDR3 sequence: CATSRDRGQGFRTEAFF. CDR3 nucleotide sequence: TGTGCCACCAGCAGAGATCGGGGACAGGGGTTTAGGACTGAAGCTTTCTTT.

CDR3 amino acids: CASSFRTGEDTGELFF. The CDR3 DNA reads TGCGCCAGCAGCTTTCGGACAGGGGAGGACACCGGGGAGCTGTTTTTT. The chain uses TRBV5-1 and TRBJ2-2; 9 bases line up with TRBD1. The ends lost 2 bases at V and 3 bases at J; junction bases unmatched: 5. The CDR3 is 16 amino acids. The V gene's germline CDR1 is SGHRS and CDR2 YFSETQ.

V usage is TRBV19 and J usage is TRBJ1-5, with TRBD1 matching 8 bases. The germline V gene encodes CDR1 LNHDA and CDR2 SQIVND (reference sequence). V lost 3 bases and J lost 4; bases outside the gene matches: 5. The CDR3 loop spans 15 amino acids. CDR3 sequence (DNA): TGTGCCAGTAGTATGCGAGGGGACAGGAATCAGCCCCAGCATTTT. It translates to CASSMRGDRNQPQHF. Full variable domain (remainder filled in from reference TRBV19 and TRBJ1-5): DGGITQSPKYLFRKEGQNVTLSCEQNLNHDAMYWYRQDPGQGLRLIYYSQIVNDFQKGDIAEGYSVSREKKESFPLTVTSAQKNPTAFYLCASSMRGDRNQPQHFGDGTRLSIL.

The chain uses TRBV6-5 and TRBJ2-7; the match to TRBD1 covers 8 bases. The CDR3 has 15 amino acids. V trimming: 6 bases; J trimming: 4 bases; junction bases outside the gene matches: 11. Germline CDR1 MNHEY, CDR2 SVGAGI. CDR3 bases: TGTGCCAGCAGGGACACTACAGGGGGTGGATACGAGCAGTACGTC. This codes for CASRDTTGGGYEQYV.